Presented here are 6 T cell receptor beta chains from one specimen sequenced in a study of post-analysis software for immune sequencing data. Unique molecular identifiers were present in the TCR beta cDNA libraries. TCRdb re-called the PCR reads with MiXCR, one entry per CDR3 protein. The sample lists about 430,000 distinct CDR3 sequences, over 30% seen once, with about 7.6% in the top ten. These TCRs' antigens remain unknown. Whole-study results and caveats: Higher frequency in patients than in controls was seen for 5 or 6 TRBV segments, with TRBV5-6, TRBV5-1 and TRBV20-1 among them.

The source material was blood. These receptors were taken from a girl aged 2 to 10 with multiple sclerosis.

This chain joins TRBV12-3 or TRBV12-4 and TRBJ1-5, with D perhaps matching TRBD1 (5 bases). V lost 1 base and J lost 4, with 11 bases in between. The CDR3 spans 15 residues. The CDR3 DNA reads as TGTGCCAGCAGTTTAGGTGACAGAATAAATCAGCCCCAGCATTTT. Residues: CASSLGDRINQPQHF.

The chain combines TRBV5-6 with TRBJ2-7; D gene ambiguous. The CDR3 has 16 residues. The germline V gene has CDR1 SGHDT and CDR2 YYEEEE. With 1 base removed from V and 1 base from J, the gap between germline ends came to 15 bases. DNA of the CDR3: TGTGCCAGCAGCTTGCATTGGCCAGAGACTTCCTACGAGCAGTACTTC. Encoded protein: CASSLHWPETSYEQYF.

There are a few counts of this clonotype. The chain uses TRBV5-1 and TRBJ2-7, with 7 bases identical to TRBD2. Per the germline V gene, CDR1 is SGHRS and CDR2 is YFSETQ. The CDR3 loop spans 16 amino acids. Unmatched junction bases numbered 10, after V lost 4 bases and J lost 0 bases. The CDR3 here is CASSIGPRGVSYEQYF. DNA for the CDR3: TGCGCCAGCAGCATTGGCCCCCGGGGGGTCTCCTACGAGCAGTACTTC.

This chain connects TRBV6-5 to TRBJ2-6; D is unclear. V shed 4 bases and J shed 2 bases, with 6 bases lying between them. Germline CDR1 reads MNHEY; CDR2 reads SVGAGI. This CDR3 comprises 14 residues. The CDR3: CASSFLTGANVLTF. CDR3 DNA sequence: TGTGCCAGCAGTTTTTTGACTGGGGCCAACGTCCTGACTTTC.

This chain's CDR3 is CSARVDSSRGQGVVREGYTF. The CDR3 DNA sequence: TGCAGTGCTAGAGTCGACTCGTCACGGGGACAGGGAGTCGTTAGGGAAGGCTACACCTTC. V and J are TRBV20-1 and TRBJ1-2; 9 bases agree with TRBD1. This CDR3 contains 20 residues. Germline-derived CDR1 and CDR2 are DFQATT and SNEGSKA (reference sequence). Trimming took 1 base from V and 8 from J; bases not matched to a gene: 26.

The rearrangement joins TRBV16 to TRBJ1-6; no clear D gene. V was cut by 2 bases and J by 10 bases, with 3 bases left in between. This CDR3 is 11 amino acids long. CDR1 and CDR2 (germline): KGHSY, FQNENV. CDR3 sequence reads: CASSQGSPLHF. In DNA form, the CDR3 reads TGTGCCAGCAGCCAAGGCTCACCCCTCCACTTT.